This T cell receptor beta chain comes out of a study of cytomegalovirus exposure and HLA in healthy donors. Vbeta (60) and Jbeta (13) primers were used in the PCR. This table comes from immunoSEQ multiplex PCR, and its TCRdb copy is limited to in-frame clones, with some not included. The top ten clones hold 4.5% to 6% of a sample with some 250,000 clones, 82% of them seen once. The material sequenced was PBMCs. The receptor comes from a woman aged 35 to 49 in good health and CMV-seropositive.

The CDR3 sequence is CASSQTLAGGLYEQYF. CDR3 coding DNA: TGTGCCAGCAGCCAGACACTAGCGGGAGGGCTCTACGAGCAGTACTTC. This chain links TRBV28 with TRBJ2-7; 13 bases match TRBD2. The V and J ends lost 6 bases and 3 bases, in that order; junction bases with no gene match: 8. Germline V gene sequence: CDR1 MDHEN, CDR2 SYDVKM. The CDR3 is made up of 16 amino acids. Looking up the rest from reference TRBV28 and TRBJ2-7 gives the full variable domain: DVKVTQSSRYLVKRTGEKVFLECVQDMDHENMFWYRQDPGLGLRLIYFSYDVKMKEKGDIPEGYSVSREKKERFSLILESASTNQTSMYLCASSQTLAGGLYEQYFGPGTRLTVT.